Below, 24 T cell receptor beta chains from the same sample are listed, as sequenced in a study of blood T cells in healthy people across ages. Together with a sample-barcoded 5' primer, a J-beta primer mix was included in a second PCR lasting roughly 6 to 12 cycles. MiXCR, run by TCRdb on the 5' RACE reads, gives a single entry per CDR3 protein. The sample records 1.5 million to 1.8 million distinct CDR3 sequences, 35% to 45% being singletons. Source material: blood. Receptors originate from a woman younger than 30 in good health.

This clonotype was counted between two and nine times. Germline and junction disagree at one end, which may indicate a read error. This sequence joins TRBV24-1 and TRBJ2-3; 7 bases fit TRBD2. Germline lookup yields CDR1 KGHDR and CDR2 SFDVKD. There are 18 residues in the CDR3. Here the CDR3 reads CATSDHRASGSSTDTQYF. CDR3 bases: TGTGCTACCAGTGATCACCGGGCTAGCGGAAGTAGCACAGATACGCAGTATTTT.

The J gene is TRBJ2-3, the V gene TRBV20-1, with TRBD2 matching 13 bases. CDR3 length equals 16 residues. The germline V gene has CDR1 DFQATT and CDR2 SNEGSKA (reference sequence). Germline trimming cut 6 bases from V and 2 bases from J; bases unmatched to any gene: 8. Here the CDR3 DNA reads TGCAGTGCAGGGACTAGCGGGAACCCTGACACAGATACGCAGTATTTT. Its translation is CSAGTSGNPDTDTQYF.

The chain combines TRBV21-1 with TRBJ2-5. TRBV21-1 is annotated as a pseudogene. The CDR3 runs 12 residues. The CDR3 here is CASSKLSETQYF. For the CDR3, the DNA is TGTGCCAGCAGCAAATTGTCAGAGACCCAGTACTTC.

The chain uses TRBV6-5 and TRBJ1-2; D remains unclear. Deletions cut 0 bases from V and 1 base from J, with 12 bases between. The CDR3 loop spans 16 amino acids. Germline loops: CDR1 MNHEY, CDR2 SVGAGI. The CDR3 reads CASSYSKMMINYGYTF. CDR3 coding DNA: TGTGCCAGCAGTTACTCGAAGATGATGATTAACTATGGCTACACCTTC.

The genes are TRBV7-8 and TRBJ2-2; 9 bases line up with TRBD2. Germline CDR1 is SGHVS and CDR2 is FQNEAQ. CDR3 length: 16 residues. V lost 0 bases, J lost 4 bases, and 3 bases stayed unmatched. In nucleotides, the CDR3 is TGTGCCAGCAGCTTAGCTAGCGGGGGTCTCACCGGGGAGCTGTTTTTT. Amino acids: CASSLASGGLTGELFF.

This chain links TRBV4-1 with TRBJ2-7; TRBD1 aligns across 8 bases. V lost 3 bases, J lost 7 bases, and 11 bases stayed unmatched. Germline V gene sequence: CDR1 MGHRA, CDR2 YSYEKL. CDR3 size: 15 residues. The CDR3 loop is CASSHEDRAPREQYF. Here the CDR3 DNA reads TGCGCCAGCAGCCATGAGGACAGGGCTCCCAGGGAGCAGTACTTC.

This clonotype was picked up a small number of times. The CDR3 region is CASTSEGEQGEQFF. Written as DNA, the CDR3 is TGTGCCAGCACGTCAGAAGGGGAGCAAGGGGAGCAGTTCTTC. V is TRBV12-3 or TRBV12-4 and J is TRBJ2-1; D tentatively fits TRBD1 or TRBD2 (5 bases each). Trimming removed 7 bases from V and 10 bases from J, with 20 bases in between. The length of the CDR3 is 14 residues.

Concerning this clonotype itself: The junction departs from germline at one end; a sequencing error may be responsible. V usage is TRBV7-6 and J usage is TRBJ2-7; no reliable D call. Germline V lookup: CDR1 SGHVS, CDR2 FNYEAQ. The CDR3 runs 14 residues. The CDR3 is CANSPGVADHEQYF. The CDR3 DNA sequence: TGTGCCAACAGCCCTGGGGTGGCGGACCACGAGCAGTACTTC.

In nucleotides, the CDR3 is TGTGCCAGCAGCTTAGGCGGAACTAGCTCCTATAATTCACCCCTCCACTTT. Protein sequence: CASSLGGTSSYNSPLHF. This sequence joins TRBV7-8 and TRBJ1-6, with D unclear. The V end was cut by 1 base, the J end by 0 bases, with 10 bases between. This CDR3 is 17 amino acids long. Germline V gives CDR1 SGHVS, CDR2 FQNEAQ.

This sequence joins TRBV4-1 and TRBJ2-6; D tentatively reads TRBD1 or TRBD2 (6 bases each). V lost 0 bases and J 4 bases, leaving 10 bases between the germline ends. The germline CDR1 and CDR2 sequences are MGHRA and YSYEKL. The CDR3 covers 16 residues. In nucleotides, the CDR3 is TGCGCCAGCAGCCAAGATGGGGGGCTGGGGGCCAACGTCCTGACTTTC. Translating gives CASSQDGGLGANVLTF.

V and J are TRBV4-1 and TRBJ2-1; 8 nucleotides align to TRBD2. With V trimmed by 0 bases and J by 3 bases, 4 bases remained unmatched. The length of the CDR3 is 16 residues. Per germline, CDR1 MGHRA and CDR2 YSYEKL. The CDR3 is CASSQDGTRLYNEQFF. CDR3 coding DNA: TGCGCCAGCAGCCAAGATGGGACTAGACTCTACAATGAGCAGTTCTTC.

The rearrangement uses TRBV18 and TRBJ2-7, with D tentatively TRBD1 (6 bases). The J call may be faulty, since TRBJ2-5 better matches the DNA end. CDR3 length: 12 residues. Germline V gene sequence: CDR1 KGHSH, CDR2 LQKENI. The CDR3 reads CASSRQEETQYF. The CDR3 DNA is TGTGCCAGCTCCCGACAGGAAGAGACCCAGTACTTC.

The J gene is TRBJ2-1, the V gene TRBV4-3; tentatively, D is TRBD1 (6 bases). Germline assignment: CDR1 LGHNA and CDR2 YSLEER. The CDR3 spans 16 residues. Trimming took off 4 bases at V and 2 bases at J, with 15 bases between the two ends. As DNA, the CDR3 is TGCGCCAGCAGCCTGGGAACAGGGATCGCCTACAATGAGCAGTTCTTC. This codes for CASSLGTGIAYNEQFF.

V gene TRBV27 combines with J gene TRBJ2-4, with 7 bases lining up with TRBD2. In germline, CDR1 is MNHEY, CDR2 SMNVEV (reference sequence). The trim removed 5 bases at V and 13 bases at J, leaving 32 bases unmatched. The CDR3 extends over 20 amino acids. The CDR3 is CASSLYYAIPSLAIYNEQYF. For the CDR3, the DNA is TGTGCCAGCAGTCTCTACTACGCAATCCCCTCACTAGCGATCTACAATGAGCAGTACTTC.

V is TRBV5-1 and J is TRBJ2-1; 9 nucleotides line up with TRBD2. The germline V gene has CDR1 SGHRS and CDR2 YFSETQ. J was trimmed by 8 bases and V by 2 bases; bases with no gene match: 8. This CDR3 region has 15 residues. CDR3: CASSFRVAGVDEQFF. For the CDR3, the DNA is TGCGCCAGCAGCTTCAGGGTAGCGGGAGTAGATGAGCAGTTCTTC.

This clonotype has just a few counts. As DNA, the CDR3 is TGCGCCAGCAGCCACCCACCGGGACTAGCGGGAGGGCCCAAGTCCTACAATGAGCAGTTCTTC. Encoded protein: CASSHPPGLAGGPKSYNEQFF. This chain links TRBV4-3 with TRBJ2-1; 16 bases match TRBD2. Germline CDR1 reads LGHNA; CDR2 reads YSLEER. V lost 3 bases and J lost 1; bases outside the gene matches: 12. This CDR3 region has 21 residues.

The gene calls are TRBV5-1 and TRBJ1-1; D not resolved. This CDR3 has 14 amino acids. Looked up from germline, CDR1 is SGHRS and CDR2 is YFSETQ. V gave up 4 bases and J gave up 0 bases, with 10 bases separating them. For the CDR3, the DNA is TGCGCCAGCAGCATCGGACTCATGAACACTGAAGCTTTCTTT. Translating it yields CASSIGLMNTEAFF.

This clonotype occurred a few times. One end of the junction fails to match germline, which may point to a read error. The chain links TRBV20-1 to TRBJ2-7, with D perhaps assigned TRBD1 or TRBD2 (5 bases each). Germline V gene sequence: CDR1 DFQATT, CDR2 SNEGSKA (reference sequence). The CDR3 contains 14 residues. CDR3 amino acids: CSTSYRGRYYEQYF. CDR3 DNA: TGCAGTACTAGTTATAGGGGACGGTACTACGAGCAGTACTTC.

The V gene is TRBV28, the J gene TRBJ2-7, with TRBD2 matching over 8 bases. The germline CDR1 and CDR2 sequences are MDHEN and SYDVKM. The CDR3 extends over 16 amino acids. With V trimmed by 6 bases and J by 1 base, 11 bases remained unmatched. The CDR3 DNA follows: TGTGCCAGCAGACCACCCGGCGGGAGGTTATCCTACGAGCAGTACTTC. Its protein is CASRPPGGRLSYEQYF.

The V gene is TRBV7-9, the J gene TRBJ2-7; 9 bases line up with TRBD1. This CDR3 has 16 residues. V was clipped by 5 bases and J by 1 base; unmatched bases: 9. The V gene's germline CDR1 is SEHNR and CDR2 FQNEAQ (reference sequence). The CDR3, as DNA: TGTGCCAGCAGCAACACAGGGGGCCCAGCGTCCTACGAGCAGTACTTC. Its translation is CASSNTGGPASYEQYF.

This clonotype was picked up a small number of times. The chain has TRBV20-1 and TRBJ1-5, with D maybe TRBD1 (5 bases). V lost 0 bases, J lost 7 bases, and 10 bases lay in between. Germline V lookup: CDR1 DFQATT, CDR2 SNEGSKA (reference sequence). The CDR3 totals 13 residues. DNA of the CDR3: TGCAGTGCTAGAGAGGGGGGAGGACAGCCCCAGCATTTT. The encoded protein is CSAREGGGQPQHF.

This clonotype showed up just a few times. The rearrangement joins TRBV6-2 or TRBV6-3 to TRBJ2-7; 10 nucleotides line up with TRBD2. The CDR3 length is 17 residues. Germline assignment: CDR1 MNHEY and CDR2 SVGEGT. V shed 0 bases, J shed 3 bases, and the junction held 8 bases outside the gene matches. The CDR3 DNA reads TGTGCCAGCAGTTACTCGAGAGCTAGCGGGGGCGACTACGAGCAGTACTTC. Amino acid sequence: CASSYSRASGGDYEQYF.

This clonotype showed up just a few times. In DNA form, the CDR3 reads TGCGCCAGCAGCTTGGACGGTGAGCAGTTCTTC. This translates into CASSLDGEQFF. The chain recombines TRBV5-1 with TRBJ2-1; no definite D call. The CDR3 is 11 amino acids. Germline CDR1 reads SGHRS; CDR2 reads YFSETQ. Trimming left V 0 bases short and J 9 bases short, with 4 bases between. The complete variable domain, with remaining parts taken from reference TRBV5-1 and TRBJ2-1, reads KAGVTQTPRYLIKTRGQQVTLSCSPISGHRSVSWYQQTPGQGLQFLFEYFSETQRNKGNFPGRFSGRQFSNSRSEMNVSTLELGDSALYLCASSLDGEQFFGPGTRLTVL.

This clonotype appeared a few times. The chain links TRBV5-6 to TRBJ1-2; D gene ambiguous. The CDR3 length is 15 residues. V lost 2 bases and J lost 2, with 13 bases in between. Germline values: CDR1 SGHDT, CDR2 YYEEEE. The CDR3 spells CASSFLSMRNYGYTF. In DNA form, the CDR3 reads TGTGCCAGCAGCTTCCTCTCAATGCGGAACTATGGCTACACCTTC.